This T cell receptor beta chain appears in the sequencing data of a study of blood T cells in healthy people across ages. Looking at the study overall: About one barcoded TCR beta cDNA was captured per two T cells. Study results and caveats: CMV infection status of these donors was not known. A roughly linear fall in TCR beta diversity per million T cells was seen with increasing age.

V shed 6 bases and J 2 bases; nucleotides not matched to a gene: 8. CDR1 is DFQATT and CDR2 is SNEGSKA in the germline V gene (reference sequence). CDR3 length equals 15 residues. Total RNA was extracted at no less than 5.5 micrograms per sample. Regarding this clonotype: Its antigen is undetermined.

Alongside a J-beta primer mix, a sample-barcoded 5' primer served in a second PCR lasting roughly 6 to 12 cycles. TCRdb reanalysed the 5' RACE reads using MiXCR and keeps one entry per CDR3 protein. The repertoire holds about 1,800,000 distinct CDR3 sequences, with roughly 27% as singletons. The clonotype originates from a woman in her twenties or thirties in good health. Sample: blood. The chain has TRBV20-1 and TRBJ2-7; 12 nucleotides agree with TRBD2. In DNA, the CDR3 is TGCAGTGCCACAACCCGGACTAGCGGGACCTACGAGCAGTACTTC. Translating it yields CSATTRTSGTYEQYF.